A selection of T cell receptor beta chains follows, all from one sample in a study of T cell responses to AZD1222 COVID-19 vaccine. Profiled with immunoSEQ multiplex PCR; TCRdb holds only in-frame clones, not every one. The data hold about 110,000 clones, with roughly 88% observed a single time. The sample consisted of peripheral blood, taken on day 0 of AZD1222 vaccination. Every receptor here comes from an adult in good health. CDR3s leave out the opening cysteine and the closing phenylalanine or tryptophan. A D gene is named only where the DNA matches it firmly.

j_gene	d_gene	v_gene	CDR3aa
TRBJ1-2	TRBD1	TRBV27	ASGPGTDKLYGYT
TRBJ2-1	NA	TRBV10-2	ASSPFANEQF
TRBJ2-3	NA	TRBV12-3/TRBV12-4	ASRLVETQY
TRBJ2-1	TRBD2	TRBV7-9	ASSPLAGEGNEQF
TRBJ1-3	TRBD1	TRBV2	ATERGLGNTIY
TRBJ2-1	TRBD1	TRBV27	ASSSTGGAYNEQF
TRBJ1-2	NA	TRBV5-6	ASSLGRGEYGYT
TRBJ1-5	NA	TRBV5-1	ASSPGTGNQPQH
TRBJ1-2	NA	TRBV20-1	SAPQGYGYT
TRBJ2-1	TRBD2	TRBV7-2	ATSFRRLAGGAEQF
TRBJ1-6	NA	TRBV27	ASSLKAGPLSPLH
TRBJ1-1	NA	TRBV10-3	AISGSILNTEAF
TRBJ1-2	TRBD1	TRBV11-3	ASRPSGQGTGGYT
TRBJ1-4	TRBD1	TRBV27	ASSLRQGTGEKLF
TRBJ1-1	NA	TRBV2	ASSVMMGMNTEAF
TRBJ2-7	NA	TRBV11-2	ASSLGAPEQY
TRBJ1-1	TRBD1	TRBV6-5	ASRGTGGRGTEAF
TRBJ1-1	NA	TRBV18	ASSTGNLGTEAF
TRBJ1-2	NA	TRBV5-4	ASSSGGRDYGGYT
TRBJ1-2	NA	TRBV19	ASSQGLGYT
TRBJ1-4	NA	TRBV5-4	ASSSYRAGDEKLF
TRBJ2-7	TRBD1	TRBV19	ASSLTGQGAEQY
TRBJ2-7	NA	TRBV29-1	SVEDSGEQY
TRBJ1-3	NA	TRBV28	ASSPDGNTIY
TRBJ2-1	NA	TRBV6-5	ASSYSRRDNEQF
TRBJ1-1	NA	TRBV19	ASTGRVEAF
TRBJ2-7	NA	TRBV23-1	ASSPRMPSGYEQY
TRBJ2-7	NA	TRBV28	ALSQGVGEQY
TRBJ1-1	NA	TRBV18	ASSPIGLLNEAF
TRBJ1-2	NA	TRBV5-1	ASSLDNYGYT
TRBJ2-7	NA	TRBV7-2	ASSLKTYEQY
TRBJ2-3	NA	TRBV30	AWSPADTQY
TRBJ2-1	TRBD2	TRBV24-1	ATSDLREANYNEQF
TRBJ1-4	TRBD1	TRBV15	ATSRQGAANEKLF
TRBJ2-7	TRBD1	TRBV6-5	ASISGTAYEQY
TRBJ2-5	NA	TRBV3-1/TRBV3-2	ASSHEDRDPQETQY
TRBJ1-1	NA	TRBV5-4	ASSWGGGGNTEAF
TRBJ2-1	TRBD1	TRBV29-1	SVDRGQGAINEQF
TRBJ2-1	TRBD2	TRBV28	ASSSLTSGSFNEQF
TRBJ1-3	TRBD1	TRBV3-1/TRBV3-2	ASSPRLTGGAGNTIY
TRBJ2-2	NA	TRBV3-1/TRBV3-2	ASSPPGTLTGELF
TRBJ2-1	NA	TRBV21-1	ASSTRKGLARAYNEQF
TRBJ2-3	NA	TRBV6-5	ASSNRAADTQY
TRBJ2-7	NA	TRBV7-2	ASRPPPTIYEQY
TRBJ2-2	TRBD2	TRBV28	ASSSRYSGSTGELF
TRBJ1-6	NA	TRBV6-5	ASSFTPPPLH
TRBJ1-5	TRBD1	TRBV7-9	ASSLGQGGQPQH
TRBJ2-7	NA	TRBV15	ATSRAGALYEQY
TRBJ1-4	TRBD1	TRBV7-9	ASSLRTGNEKLF
TRBJ1-4	NA	TRBV4-3	ASSQDLGSEKLF
TRBJ2-1	NA	TRBV11-3	ASSLTASEYNEQF
TRBJ2-2	TRBD2	TRBV5-8	ASSPLAGGPGELF
TRBJ1-6	TRBD1	TRBV27	ASSLDRGRNSPLH
TRBJ1-5	NA	TRBV19	ASSGIYQPQH
TRBJ1-5	NA	TRBV5-6	ASSSGRGGAAPGPQH
TRBJ2-7	TRBD2	TRBV4-3	ASSPGLADSYEQY